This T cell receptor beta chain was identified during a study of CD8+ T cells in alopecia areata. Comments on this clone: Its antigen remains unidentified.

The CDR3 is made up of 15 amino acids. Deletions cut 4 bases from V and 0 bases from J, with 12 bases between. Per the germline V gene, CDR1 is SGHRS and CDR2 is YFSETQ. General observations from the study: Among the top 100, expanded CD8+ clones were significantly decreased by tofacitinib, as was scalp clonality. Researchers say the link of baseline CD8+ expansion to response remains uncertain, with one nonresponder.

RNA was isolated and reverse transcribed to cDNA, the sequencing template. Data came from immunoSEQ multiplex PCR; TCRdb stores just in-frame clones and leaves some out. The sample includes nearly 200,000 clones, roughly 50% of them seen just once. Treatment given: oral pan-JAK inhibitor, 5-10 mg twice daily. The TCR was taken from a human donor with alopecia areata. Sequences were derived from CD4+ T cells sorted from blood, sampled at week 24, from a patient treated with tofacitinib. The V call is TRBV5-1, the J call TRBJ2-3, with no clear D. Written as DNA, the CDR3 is TGCGCCAGCAGCCTCCGACTGGGGAGCACAGATACGCAGTATTTT. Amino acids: CASSLRLGSTDTQYF.